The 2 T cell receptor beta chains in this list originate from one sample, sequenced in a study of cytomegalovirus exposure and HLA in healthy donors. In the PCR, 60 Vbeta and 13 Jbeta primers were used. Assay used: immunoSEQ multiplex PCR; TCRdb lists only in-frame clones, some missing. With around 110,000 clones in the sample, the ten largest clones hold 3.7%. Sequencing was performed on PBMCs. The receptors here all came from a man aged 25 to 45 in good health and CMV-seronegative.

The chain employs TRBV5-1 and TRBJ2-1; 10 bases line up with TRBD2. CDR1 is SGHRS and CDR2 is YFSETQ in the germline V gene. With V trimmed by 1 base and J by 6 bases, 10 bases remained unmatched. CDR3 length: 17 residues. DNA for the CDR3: TGCGCCAGCAGCTTGCGACCTAGCGGGGGTCTGGTCAATGAGCAGTTCTTC. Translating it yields CASSLRPSGGLVNEQFF.

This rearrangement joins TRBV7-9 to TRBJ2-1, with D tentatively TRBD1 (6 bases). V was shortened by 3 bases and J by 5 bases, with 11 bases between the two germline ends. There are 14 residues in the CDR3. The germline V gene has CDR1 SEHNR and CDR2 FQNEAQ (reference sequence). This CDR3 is CASSFRDINNEQFF. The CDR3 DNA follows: TGTGCCAGCAGCTTCAGGGACATCAACAATGAGCAGTTCTTC.